This TCR beta chain was documented in a study of blood T cell repertoires in COVID-19. Trimming cost V 7 bases and J 7 bases, with 11 bases left between them. The CDR3 is 12 amino acids. This clone was picked up many times. TCRdb's copy holds only in-frame clones and misses some; the assay was immunoSEQ multiplex PCR. The sample gives roughly 91,000 clones, approximately 78% of which show up once; more than 1% is in the top ten. The clonotype was recovered from a woman of 80 years or more with acute or convalescent COVID-19. The V gene is TRBV12-3 or TRBV12-4, the J gene TRBJ2-1; D not resolved. Source material: peripheral blood. The CDR3 DNA reads TGTGCCAGCACTACAGACCTTAATGAGCAGTTCTTC. The encoded protein is CASTTDLNEQFF.